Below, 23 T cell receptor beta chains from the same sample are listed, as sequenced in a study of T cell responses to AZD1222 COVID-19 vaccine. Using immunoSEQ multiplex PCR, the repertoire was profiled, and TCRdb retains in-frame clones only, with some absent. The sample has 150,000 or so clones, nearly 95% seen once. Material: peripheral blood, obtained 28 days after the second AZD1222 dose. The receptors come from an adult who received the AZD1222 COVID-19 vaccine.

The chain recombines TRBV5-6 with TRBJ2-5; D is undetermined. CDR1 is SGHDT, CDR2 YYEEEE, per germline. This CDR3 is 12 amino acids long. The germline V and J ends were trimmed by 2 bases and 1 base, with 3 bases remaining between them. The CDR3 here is CASSLGQETQYF. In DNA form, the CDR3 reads TGTGCCAGCAGCTTAGGCCAAGAGACCCAGTACTTC.

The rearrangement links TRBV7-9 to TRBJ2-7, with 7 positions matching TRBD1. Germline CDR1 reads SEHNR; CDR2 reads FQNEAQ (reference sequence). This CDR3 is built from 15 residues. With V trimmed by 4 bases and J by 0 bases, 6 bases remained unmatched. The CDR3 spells CASSSTGTASYEQYF. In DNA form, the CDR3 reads TGTGCCAGCAGCTCGACCGGGACAGCCTCCTACGAGCAGTACTTC.

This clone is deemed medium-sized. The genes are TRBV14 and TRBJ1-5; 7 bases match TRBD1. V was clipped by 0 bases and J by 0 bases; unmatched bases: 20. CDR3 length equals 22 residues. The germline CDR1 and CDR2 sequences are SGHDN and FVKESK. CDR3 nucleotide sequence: TGTGCCAGCAGCCAAGAAACCCGTAAACTCCGAGGGGGACAGCATAGCAATCAGCCCCAGCATTTT. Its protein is CASSQETRKLRGGQHSNQPQHF.

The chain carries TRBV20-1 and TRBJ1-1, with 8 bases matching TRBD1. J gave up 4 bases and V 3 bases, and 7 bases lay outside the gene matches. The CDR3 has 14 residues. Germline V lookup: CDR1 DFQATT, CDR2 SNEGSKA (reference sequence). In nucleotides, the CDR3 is TGCAGTGCTAGTCAGGGGGCGCGAGGCACTGAAGCTTTCTTT. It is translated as CSASQGARGTEAFF.

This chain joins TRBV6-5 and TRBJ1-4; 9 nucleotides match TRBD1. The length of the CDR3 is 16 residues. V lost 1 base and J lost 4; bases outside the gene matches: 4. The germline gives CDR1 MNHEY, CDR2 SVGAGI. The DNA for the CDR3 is TGTGCCAGCAGTTACTTTTCGGGACAGGGTAATGAAAAACTGTTTTTT. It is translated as CASSYFSGQGNEKLFF.

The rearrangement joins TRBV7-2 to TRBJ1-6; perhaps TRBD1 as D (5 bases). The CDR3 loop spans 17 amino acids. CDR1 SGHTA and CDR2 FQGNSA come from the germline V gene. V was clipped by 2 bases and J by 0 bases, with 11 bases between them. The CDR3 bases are TGTGCCAGCAGCTTACATCGGGGGAGCTCCTATAATTCACCCCTCCACTTT. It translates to CASSLHRGSSYNSPLHF.

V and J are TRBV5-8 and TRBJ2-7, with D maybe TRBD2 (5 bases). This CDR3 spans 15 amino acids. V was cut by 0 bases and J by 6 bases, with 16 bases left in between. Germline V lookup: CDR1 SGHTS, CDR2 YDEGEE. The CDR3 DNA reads TGTGCCAGCAGCTTGGCTGTTCACGGAGGTCTCGAGCAGTACTTC. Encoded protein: CASSLAVHGGLEQYF.

Written as DNA, the CDR3 is TGTGCCAGCAGTCGGGACAGCACCCTGCCTCAGCCCCAGCATTTT. Amino acids: CASSRDSTLPQPQHF. The chain employs TRBV6-5 and TRBJ1-5; 7 bases are a match to TRBD1. The germline gives CDR1 MNHEY, CDR2 SVGAGI. With V trimmed by 5 bases and J by 6 bases, 10 bases remained unmatched. This CDR3 is 15 amino acids long.

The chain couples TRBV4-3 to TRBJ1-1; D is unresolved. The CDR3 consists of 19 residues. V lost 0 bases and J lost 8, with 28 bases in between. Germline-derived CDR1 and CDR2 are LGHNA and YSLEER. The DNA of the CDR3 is TGCGCCAGCAGCCAAGATCCAATTGGTTCGGGCAGTACGCCGTGGGAAGCTTTCTTT. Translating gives CASSQDPIGSGSTPWEAFF.

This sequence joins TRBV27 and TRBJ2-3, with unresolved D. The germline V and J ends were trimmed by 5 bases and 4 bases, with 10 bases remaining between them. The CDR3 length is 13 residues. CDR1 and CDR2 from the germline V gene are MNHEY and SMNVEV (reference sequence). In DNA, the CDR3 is TGTGCCAGCAGTGGCAGCAGAGCAGATACGCAGTATTTT. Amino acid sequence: CASSGSRADTQYF.

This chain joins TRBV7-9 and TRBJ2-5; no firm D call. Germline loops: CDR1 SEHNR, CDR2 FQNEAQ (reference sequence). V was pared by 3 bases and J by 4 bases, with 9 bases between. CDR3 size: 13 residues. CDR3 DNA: TGTGCCAGCAGCTTGGGTAGTGGAGAGACCCAGTACTTC. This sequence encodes CASSLGSGETQYF. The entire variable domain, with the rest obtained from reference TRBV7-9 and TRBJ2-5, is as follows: DTGVSQNPRHKITKRGQNVTFRCDPISEHNRLYWYRQTLGQGPEFLTYFQNEAQLEKSRLLSDRFSAERPKGSFSTLEIQRTEQGDSAMYLCASSLGSGETQYFGPGTRLLVL.

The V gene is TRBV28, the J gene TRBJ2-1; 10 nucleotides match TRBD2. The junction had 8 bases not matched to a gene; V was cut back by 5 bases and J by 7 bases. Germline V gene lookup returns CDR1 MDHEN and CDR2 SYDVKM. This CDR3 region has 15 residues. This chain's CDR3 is CASSISGRPGNEQFF. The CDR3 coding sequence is TGTGCCAGCAGTATTAGCGGGAGGCCGGGGAATGAGCAGTTCTTC.

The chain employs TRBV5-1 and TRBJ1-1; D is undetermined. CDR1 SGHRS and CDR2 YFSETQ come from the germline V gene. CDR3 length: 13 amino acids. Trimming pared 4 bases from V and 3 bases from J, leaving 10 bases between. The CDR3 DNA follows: TGCGCCAGCAGCAGATATGGGGACACTGAAGCTTTCTTT. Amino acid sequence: CASSRYGDTEAFF.

DNA for the CDR3: TGCGCCAGCAGCTTGGCCGAGGGGGGCACTGAGCAGTTCTTC. This gives the protein CASSLAEGGTEQFF. This chain links TRBV5-1 with TRBJ2-1; either TRBD1 or TRBD2 may supply D (6 bases each). The CDR3 is 14 residues long. CDR1 is SGHRS and CDR2 is YFSETQ in the germline V gene. Trimming pared 0 bases from V and 9 bases from J, leaving 13 bases between.

The CDR3 protein is CSASIAGANEQFF. For the CDR3, the DNA is TGCAGCGCAAGCATAGCGGGAGCCAATGAGCAGTTCTTC. This chain connects TRBV29-1 to TRBJ2-1, with 9 nucleotides matching TRBD2. In germline, CDR1 is SQVTM, CDR2 ANQGSEA. Trimming removed 7 bases from V and 6 bases from J; junction bases left unmatched: 7. CDR3 length: 13 amino acids.

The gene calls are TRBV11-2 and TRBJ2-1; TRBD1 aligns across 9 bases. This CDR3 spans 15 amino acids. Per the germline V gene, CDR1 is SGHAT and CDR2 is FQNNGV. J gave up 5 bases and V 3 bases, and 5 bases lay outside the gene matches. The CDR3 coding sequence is TGTGCCAGCAGCTTTACAGGGGGCAACCACAATGAGCAGTTCTTC. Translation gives CASSFTGGNHNEQFF.

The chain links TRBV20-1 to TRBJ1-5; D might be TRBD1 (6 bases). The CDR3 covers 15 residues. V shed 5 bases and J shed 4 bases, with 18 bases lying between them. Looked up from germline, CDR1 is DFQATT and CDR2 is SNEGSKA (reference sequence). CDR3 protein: CSAGGTSRGNQPQHF. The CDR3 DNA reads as TGCAGTGCTGGTGGGACATCGCGGGGGAATCAGCCCCAGCATTTT.

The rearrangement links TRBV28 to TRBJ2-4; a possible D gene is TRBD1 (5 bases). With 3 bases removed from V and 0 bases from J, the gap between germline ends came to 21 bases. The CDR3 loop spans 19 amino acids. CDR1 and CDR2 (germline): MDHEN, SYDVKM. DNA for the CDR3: TGTGCCAGCAGTTTCCCTACCTCCTGGGGCGTCGAAGCCAAAAACATTCAGTACTTC. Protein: CASSFPTSWGVEAKNIQYF.

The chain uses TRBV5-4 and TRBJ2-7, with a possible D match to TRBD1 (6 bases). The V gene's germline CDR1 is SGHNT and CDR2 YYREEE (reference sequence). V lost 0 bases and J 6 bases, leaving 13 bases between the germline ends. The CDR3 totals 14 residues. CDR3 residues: CASSLDPGVGEQYF. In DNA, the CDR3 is TGTGCCAGCAGCTTGGACCCAGGGGTGGGCGAGCAGTACTTC.

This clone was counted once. DNA for the CDR3: TGTGCCAGCAACTTTGCTGGCCTCGACACAGATACGCAGTATTTT. Translating gives CASNFAGLDTDTQYF. The chain employs TRBV7-9 and TRBJ2-3; no clear D. The CDR3 loop spans 15 amino acids. Germline V CDR1 and CDR2: SEHNR, FQNEAQ (reference sequence). The ends were cut back, 7 bases at V and 2 bases at J, with 16 bases in the middle. Drawing the rest from reference TRBV7-9 and TRBJ2-3, the complete variable domain is DTGVSQNPRHKITKRGQNVTFRCDPISEHNRLYWYRQTLGQGPEFLTYFQNEAQLEKSRLLSDRFSAERPKGSFSTLEIQRTEQGDSAMYLCASNFAGLDTDTQYFGPGTRLTVL.

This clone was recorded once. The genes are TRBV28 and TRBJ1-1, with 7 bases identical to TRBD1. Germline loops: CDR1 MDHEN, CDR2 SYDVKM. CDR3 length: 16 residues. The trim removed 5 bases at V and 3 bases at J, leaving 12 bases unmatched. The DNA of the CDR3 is TGTGCCAGCAGTCAGATACAGGGGAAATATGACACTGAAGCTTTCTTT. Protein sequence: CASSQIQGKYDTEAFF.

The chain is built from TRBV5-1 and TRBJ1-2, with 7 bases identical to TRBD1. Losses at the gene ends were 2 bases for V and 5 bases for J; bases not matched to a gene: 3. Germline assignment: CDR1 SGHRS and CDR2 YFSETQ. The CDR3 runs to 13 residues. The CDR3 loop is CASSFGQAYGYTF. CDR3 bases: TGCGCCAGCAGCTTCGGACAGGCATATGGCTACACCTTC.

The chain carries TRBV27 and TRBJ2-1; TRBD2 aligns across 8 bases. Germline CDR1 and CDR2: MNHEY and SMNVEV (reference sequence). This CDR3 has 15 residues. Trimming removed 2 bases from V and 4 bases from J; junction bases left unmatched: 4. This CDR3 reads CASSLPLADYNEQFF. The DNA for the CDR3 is TGTGCCAGCAGTTTACCACTAGCGGATTACAATGAGCAGTTCTTC.